This T cell receptor (beta chain) was obtained from a study of read filtering for tumor transcriptome and immune sequencing. About the study: Mean patient age was roughly 61 years, range 47 to 80; roughly 18 male, 14 female.

With regard to this clonotype: What it binds is not known.

The study, taken as a whole, reports: Without single-read clonotypes, shared clonotype proportions correlated more between IR-seq and RNA-seq.

The CDR3 length is 14 residues. V was shortened by 7 bases and J by 1 base, with 11 bases between the two germline ends. The library was built from 400 to 500 ng RNA with molecular barcoded adaptors for alpha/delta and beta/gamma chains. MiXCR, run by TCRdb on the reads, gives a single entry per CDR3 protein. This sample yields 100,000 to 150,000 distinct CDR3 sequences, of which roughly 13% are seen a single time; 9.5% to 11% belongs to the top ten. This chain joins TRBV12-3 or TRBV12-4 and TRBJ1-3, with D uncertain. The TCR was taken from a donor at least 40 years old with multiple myeloma. Sequenced material: a population of CD138-negative cells sorted from bone marrow. The DNA of the CDR3 is TGTGCCAGCAAGGGCGGGGTTTCTGGAAACACCATATATTTT. It yields the protein CASKGGVSGNTIYF.